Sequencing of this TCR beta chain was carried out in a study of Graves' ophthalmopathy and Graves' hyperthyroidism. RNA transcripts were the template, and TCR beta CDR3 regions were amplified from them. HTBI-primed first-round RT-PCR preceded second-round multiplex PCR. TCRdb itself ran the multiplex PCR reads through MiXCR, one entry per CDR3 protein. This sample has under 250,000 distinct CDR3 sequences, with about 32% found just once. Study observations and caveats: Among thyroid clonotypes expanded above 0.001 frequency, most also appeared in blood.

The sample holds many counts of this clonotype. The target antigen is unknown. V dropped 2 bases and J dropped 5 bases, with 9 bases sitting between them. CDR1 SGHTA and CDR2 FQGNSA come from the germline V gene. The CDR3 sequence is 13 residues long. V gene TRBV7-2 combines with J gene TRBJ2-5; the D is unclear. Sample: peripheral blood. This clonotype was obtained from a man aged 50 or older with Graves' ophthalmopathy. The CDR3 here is CASSLSWSETQYF. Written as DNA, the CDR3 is TGTGCCAGCAGCTTATCTTGGTCGGAGACCCAGTACTTC.